The subject of this entry is one TCR beta chain. Its specificity is unknown. CDR1 and CDR2 (germline): MNHEY, SMNVEV (reference sequence). V lost 5 bases, J lost 0 bases, and 13 bases stayed unmatched. CDR3 length: 17 residues. The data belong to a study of T cell responses to AZD1222 COVID-19 vaccine. Points from the study as a whole: Repertoires in all cases were sampled only once the peak T cell response had passed. The donors showed a predominance of white British ancestry and of females, with possible underestimation of clonal diversity.

Generated by immunoSEQ multiplex PCR, the TCRdb table keeps only in-frame clones and is missing some. The table includes 120,000 or so clones, 85% to 90% detected once. The rearrangement joins TRBV27 to TRBJ2-7, with 7 bases matching TRBD2. The clonotype comes from an adult in good health. Sequenced material: peripheral blood, taken on day 0 of AZD1222 vaccination. The CDR3 sequence: CASSPWRGSGASYEQYF. DNA of the CDR3: TGTGCCAGCAGTCCCTGGAGGGGAAGCGGGGCCTCCTACGAGCAGTACTTC.